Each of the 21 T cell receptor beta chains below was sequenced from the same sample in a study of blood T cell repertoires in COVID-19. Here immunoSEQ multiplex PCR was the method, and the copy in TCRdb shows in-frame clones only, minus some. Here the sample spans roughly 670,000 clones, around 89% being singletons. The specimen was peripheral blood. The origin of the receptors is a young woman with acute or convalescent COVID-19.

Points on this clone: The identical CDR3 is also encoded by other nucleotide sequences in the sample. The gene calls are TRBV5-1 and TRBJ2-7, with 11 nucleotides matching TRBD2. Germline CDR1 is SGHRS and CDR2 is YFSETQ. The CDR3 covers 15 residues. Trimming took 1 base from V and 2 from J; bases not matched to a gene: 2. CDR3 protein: CASSLTSGGAYEQYF. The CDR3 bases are TGCGCCAGCAGCTTGACTAGCGGGGGTGCCTACGAGCAGTACTTC.

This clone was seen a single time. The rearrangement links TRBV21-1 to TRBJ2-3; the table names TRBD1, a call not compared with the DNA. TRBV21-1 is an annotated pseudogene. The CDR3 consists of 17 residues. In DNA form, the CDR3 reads TGTGCCAGCAGCCAAATGGGGATTGACAGGGGGGGGGATACGCAGTATTTT. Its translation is CASSQMGIDRGGDTQYF.

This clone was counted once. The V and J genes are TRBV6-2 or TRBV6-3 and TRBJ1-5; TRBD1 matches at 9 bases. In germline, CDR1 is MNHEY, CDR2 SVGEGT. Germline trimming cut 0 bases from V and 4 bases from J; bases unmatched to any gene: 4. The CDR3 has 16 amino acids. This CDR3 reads CASSYSGTGRNQPQHF. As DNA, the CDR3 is TGTGCCAGCAGTTACTCCGGGACAGGGAGGAATCAGCCCCAGCATTTT.

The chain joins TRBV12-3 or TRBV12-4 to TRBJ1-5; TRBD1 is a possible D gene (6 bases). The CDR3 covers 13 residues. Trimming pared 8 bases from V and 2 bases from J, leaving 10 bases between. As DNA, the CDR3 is TGTGCCAGCTCGGCAGGGGGCAATCAGCCCCAGCATTTT. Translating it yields CASSAGGNQPQHF.

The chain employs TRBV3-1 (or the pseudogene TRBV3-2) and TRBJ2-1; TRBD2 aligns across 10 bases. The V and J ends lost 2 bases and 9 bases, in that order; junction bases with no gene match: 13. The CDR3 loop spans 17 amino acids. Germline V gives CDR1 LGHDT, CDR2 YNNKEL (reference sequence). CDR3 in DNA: TGTGCCAGCAGCCAATACGCTAGCGGGGGATCGACAGTTGAGCAGTTCTTC. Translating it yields CASSQYASGGSTVEQFF.

DNA for the CDR3: TGTGCCAGCGCCGTGACAGGGGCCAACTTGGTAGATACGCAGTATTTT. Its protein product is CASAVTGANLVDTQYF. The rearrangement joins TRBV19 to TRBJ2-3, with 8 nucleotides matching TRBD1. With V trimmed by 9 bases and J by 5 bases, 16 bases remained unmatched. The CDR3 covers 16 residues. The germline V gene encodes CDR1 LNHDA and CDR2 SQIVND (reference sequence).

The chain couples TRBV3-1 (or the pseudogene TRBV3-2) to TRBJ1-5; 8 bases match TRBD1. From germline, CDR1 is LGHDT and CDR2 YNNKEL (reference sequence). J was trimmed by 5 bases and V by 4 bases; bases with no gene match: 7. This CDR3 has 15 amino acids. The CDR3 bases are TGTGCCAGCAGCCCCAGGGCAGGGGGCGATCAGCCCCAGCATTTT. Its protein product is CASSPRAGGDQPQHF.

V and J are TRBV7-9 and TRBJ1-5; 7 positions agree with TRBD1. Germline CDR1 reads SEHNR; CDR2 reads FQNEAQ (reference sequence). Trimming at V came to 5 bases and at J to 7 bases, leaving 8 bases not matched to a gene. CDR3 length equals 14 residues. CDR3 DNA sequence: TGTGCCAGCAGCCTACAGGGGTTTGGACAGCCCCAGCATTTT. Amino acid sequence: CASSLQGFGQPQHF.

The CDR3 DNA reads as TGCGCCAGCAGCCCGGGACAAATATTCACCGGGGAGCTGTTTTTT. As protein: CASSPGQIFTGELFF. The rearrangement links TRBV4-1 to TRBJ2-2, with D possibly being TRBD1 (6 bases). This CDR3 comprises 15 residues. V gave up 4 bases and J gave up 4 bases, with 13 bases separating them. CDR1 is MGHRA and CDR2 is YSYEKL in the germline V gene.

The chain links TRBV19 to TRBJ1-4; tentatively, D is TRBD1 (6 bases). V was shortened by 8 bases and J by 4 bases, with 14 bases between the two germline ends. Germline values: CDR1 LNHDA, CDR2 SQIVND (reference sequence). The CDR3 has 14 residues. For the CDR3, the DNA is TGTGCCAGTGGAAGAGGGGGAGATAATGAAAAACTGTTTTTT. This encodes CASGRGGDNEKLFF.

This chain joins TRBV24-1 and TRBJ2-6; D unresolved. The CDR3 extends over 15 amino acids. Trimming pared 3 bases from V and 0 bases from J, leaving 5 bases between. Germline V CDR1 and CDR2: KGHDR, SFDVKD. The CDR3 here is CATSDASSGANVLTF. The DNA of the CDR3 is TGTGCCACCAGTGATGCGAGCTCTGGGGCCAACGTCCTGACTTTC.

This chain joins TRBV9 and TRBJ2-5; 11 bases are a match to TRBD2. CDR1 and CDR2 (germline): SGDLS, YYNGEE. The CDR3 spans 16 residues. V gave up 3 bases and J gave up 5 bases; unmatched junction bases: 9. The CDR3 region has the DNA TGTGCCAGCAGCGGTAGCGGGGGGGCCGAGGGTGAGACCCAGTACTTC. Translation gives CASSGSGGAEGETQYF.

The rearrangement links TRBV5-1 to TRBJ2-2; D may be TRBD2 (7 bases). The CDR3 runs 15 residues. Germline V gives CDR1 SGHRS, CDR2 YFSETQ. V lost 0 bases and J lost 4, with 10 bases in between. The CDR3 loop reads CASSLDREGTGELFF. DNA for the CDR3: TGCGCCAGCAGCTTGGACAGGGAGGGCACCGGGGAGCTGTTTTTT.

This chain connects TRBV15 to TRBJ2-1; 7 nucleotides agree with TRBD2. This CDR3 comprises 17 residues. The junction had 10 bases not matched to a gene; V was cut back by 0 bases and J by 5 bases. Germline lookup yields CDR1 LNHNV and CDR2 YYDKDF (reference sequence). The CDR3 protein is CATSRDFRAGFHNEQFF. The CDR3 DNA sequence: TGTGCCACCAGCAGAGATTTTAGAGCGGGGTTCCACAATGAGCAGTTCTTC.

The CDR3: CASINYRASDRYTF. In DNA, the CDR3 is TGTGCCAGCATAAACTACAGGGCGTCCGATCGCTACACCTTC. The chain is built from TRBV6-6 and TRBJ1-2; possible D gene TRBD1, 6 bases. V was cut by 7 bases and J by 9 bases, with 21 bases left in between. Germline V gene lookup returns CDR1 MNHNY and CDR2 SVGAGI (reference sequence). This CDR3 is built from 14 residues.

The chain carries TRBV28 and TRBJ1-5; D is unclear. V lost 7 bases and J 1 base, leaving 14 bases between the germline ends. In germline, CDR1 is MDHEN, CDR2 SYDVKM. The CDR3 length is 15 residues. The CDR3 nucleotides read TGTGCCAGCATAAAGTTTCCGGGGAGCAATCAGCCCCAGCATTTT. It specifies CASIKFPGSNQPQHF.

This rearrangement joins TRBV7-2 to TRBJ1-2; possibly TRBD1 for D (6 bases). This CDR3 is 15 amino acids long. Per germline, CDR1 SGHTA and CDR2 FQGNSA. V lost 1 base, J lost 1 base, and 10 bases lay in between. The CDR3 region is CASSLDRDLNYGYTF. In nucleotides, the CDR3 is TGTGCCAGCAGCTTAGACAGGGACCTTAACTATGGCTACACCTTC.

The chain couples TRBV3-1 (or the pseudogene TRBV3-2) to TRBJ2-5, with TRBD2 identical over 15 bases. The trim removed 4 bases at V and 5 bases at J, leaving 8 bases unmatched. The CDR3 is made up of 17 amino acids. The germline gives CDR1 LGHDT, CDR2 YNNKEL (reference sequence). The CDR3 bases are TGTGCCAGCAGCCCCGGGACTAGCGGGGGGCCTGGGGAGACCCAGTACTTC. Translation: CASSPGTSGGPGETQYF.

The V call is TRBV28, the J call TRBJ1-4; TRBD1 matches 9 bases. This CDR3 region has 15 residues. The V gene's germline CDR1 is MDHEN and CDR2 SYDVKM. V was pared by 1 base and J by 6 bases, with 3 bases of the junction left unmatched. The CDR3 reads CASSLLGQGYEKLFF. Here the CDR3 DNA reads TGTGCCAGCAGTTTATTGGGACAGGGCTATGAAAAACTGTTTTTT.

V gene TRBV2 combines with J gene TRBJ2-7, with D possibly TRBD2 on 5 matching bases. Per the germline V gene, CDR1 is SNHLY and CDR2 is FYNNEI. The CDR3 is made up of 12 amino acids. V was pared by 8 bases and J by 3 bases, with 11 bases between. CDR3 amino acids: CASARGHYEQYF. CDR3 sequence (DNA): TGTGCCAGCGCCCGGGGTCACTACGAGCAGTACTTC. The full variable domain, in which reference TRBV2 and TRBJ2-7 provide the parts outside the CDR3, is EPEVTQTPSHQVTQMGQEVILRCVPISNHLYFYWYRQILGQKVEFLVSFYNNEISEKSEIFDDQFSVERPDGSNFTLKIRSTKLEDSAMYFCASARGHYEQYFGPGTRLTVT.

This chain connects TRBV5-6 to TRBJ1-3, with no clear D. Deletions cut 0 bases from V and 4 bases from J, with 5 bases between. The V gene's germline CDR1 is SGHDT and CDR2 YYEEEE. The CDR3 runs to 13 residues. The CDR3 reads CASSLAPGNTIYF. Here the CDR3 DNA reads TGTGCCAGCAGCTTGGCCCCGGGAAACACCATATATTTT.